Reported below is one TCR beta chain. The antigen remains undetermined. Amplified regions were TCR beta CDR3 sequences from RNA transcripts. A set of HTBI primers served as the primers for a first-round RT-PCR of the TCR CDR3. MiXCR, run by TCRdb on the multiplex PCR reads, gives a single entry per CDR3 protein. Of a few hundred thousand distinct CDR3 sequences in the sample, 20% to 25% were seen once. V was pared by 0 bases and J by 9 bases, with 13 bases of the junction left unmatched. The germline gives CDR1 SGHAT, CDR2 FQNNGV. The CDR3 extends over 17 amino acids. This record belongs to a study of T cells in Graves' hyperthyroidism and ophthalmopathy. Study details: Upon initial diagnosis and before any treatment, peripheral blood was collected. Whole-study findings and limits: Appearing also in blood were most of the thyroid clonotypes expanded above 0.001.

Fresh 10 ml peripheral blood yielded PBMCs. The clonotype comes from a man in his forties or fifties with Graves' hyperthyroidism. The sequencing sample was made of blood. This chain uses TRBV11-2 with TRBJ2-1; 8 bases align to TRBD2. CDR3 in amino acids: CASSLDSGTANGGEQFF. CDR3 nucleotide sequence: TGTGCCAGCAGCTTAGATAGCGGGACTGCCAATGGGGGTGAGCAGTTCTTC.